The 27 T cell receptor beta chains below all came from one sample that was sequenced in a study of T cell repertoires in cytomegalovirus infection (dated by TCRdb to between 2018 and 2021). Their antigens remain unidentified. Instrument used: Illumina HiSeq 1500. TCRdb reprocessed the public reads (quality trimming at Q25 with fastp, clone calling with MiXCR) and kept in-frame beta chains. Identical CDR3 proteins give one entry, which carries the most common genes and DNA. The sample records 300,000 to 400,000 distinct CDR3 sequences, around 29% of which are singletons. Of the sample, about 19% is held by the ten largest clones. The sample's treatment or condition label is to be understood as: in vitro stimulation with specific CMV peptide epitopes to enrich CMV-specific T cells. Sample: cultured PBMCs, taken from culture after CMV antigen stimulation. Source of these receptors: a human donor in good health (CMV status not recorded). Some clones in this sample may be carry-over from other donors' samples.

The chain has TRBV4-2 and TRBJ2-7, with a tentative D call TRBD2 (6 bases). Looked up from germline, CDR1 is LGHNA and CDR2 is YNFKEQ. Trimming took 0 bases from V and 2 from J, leaving 17 bases between them. The CDR3 has 17 amino acids. CDR3 residues: CASSQDGGLRKAYEQYF. The CDR3 region has the DNA TGTGCCAGCAGCCAAGATGGGGGACTCCGGAAGGCCTACGAGCAGTACTTC.

The V and J genes are TRBV11-1 and TRBJ2-5, with D unclear. The V end was cut by 2 bases, the J end by 1 base, with 14 bases between. The germline CDR1 and CDR2 sequences are SGHAT and FQDESV (reference sequence). This CDR3 region has 16 residues. The CDR3 DNA reads TGTGCCAGCAGCTTACGTGTGAGTCACACCCAAGAGACCCAGTACTTC. It translates to CASSLRVSHTQETQYF. The full variable domain, in which reference TRBV11-1 and TRBJ2-5 provide the parts outside the CDR3, is EAEVAQSPRYKITEKSQAVAFWCDPISGHATLYWYRQILGQGPELLVQFQDESVVDDSQLPKDRFSAERLKGVDSTLKIQPAELGDSAMYLCASSLRVSHTQETQYFGPGTRLLVL.

This clonotype was seen more than once but under ten times. V and J are TRBV24-1 and TRBJ2-7; D might be TRBD1 (6 bases). The V end lost 1 base, the J end lost 4 bases, and 13 bases lay between the germline ends. CDR3 length equals 15 residues. Germline V CDR1 and CDR2: KGHDR, SFDVKD. CDR3 protein: CATSDLYRETYEQYF. CDR3 DNA: TGTGCCACCAGTGATTTATACAGGGAAACGTACGAGCAGTACTTC.

This clonotype was detected only a few times. This chain uses TRBV27 with TRBJ1-6, with D maybe TRBD1 (5 bases). CDR1 and CDR2 (germline): MNHEY, SMNVEV (reference sequence). Trimming cost V 4 bases and J 5 bases, with 9 bases left between them. This CDR3 comprises 14 residues. CDR3 DNA sequence: TGTGCCAGCAGTTGGGTCAGGGATAATTCACCCCTCCACTTT. This gives the protein CASSWVRDNSPLHF.

The CDR3 loop is CASSPGTSDWDYNEQFF. DNA for the CDR3: TGTGCCAGCAGCCCTGGGACTAGCGATTGGGACTACAATGAGCAGTTCTTC. The V call is TRBV7-8, the J call TRBJ2-1, with 10 bases identical to TRBD2. The CDR3 has 17 amino acids. The V gene end was trimmed by 5 bases and the J gene end by 3 bases; junction bases not matched to a gene: 10. CDR1 and CDR2 (germline): SGHVS, FQNEAQ.

This clonotype has ten or more counts. V and J are TRBV7-2 and TRBJ2-7; 11 bases agree with TRBD2. The V gene end was trimmed by 1 base and the J gene end by 5 bases; junction bases not matched to a gene: 1. The CDR3 is 14 amino acids. CDR1 is SGHTA, CDR2 FQGNSA, per germline. In DNA, the CDR3 is TGTGCCAGCAGCTTAGTACTAGCGGGAGACGAGCAGTACTTC. As protein: CASSLVLAGDEQYF.

This clonotype was counted a few times. This sequence joins TRBV15 and TRBJ1-2, with 7 bases matching TRBD1. This CDR3 is built from 17 residues. The germline gives CDR1 LNHNV, CDR2 YYDKDF (reference sequence). Trimming removed 0 bases from V and 4 bases from J; junction bases left unmatched: 11. The CDR3 bases are TGTGCCACCAGCAGAGATCTAGAGGGGGCGAACCTCTATGGCTACACCTTC. This codes for CATSRDLEGANLYGYTF.

The chain employs TRBV7-2 and TRBJ2-7; D is ambiguous. The CDR3 totals 12 residues. Trimming stripped 1 base from V and 7 bases from J, with 8 bases between. Germline lookup yields CDR1 SGHTA and CDR2 FQGNSA. The DNA for the CDR3 is TGTGCCAGCAGCTTAGGCTCCGGGGAGCAGTACTTC. Translating it yields CASSLGSGEQYF.

This clonotype showed up just a few times. The chain links TRBV6-2 or TRBV6-3 to TRBJ2-1, with 7 positions matching TRBD2. There are 14 residues in the CDR3. J lost 6 bases, V lost 7 bases, and 9 bases had no gene match. CDR1 is MNHEY, CDR2 SVGEGT, per germline. CDR3 sequence (DNA): TGTGCCAGCACGGGCGGGAGTAGAATCAATGAGCAGTTCTTC. Protein: CASTGGSRINEQFF.

The chain is built from TRBV6-1 and TRBJ2-1, with D uncertain. Trimming took off 10 bases at V and 0 bases at J, with 7 bases between the two ends. The length of the CDR3 is 12 residues. CDR1 MNHNS and CDR2 SASEGT come from the germline V gene. CDR3 in DNA: TGTGCCACCACGAGCTCCTACAATGAGCAGTTCTTC. It specifies CATTSSYNEQFF.

V is TRBV10-3 and J is TRBJ2-6; a possible D gene is TRBD1 (5 bases). The germline gives CDR1 ENHRY, CDR2 SYGVKD. V was clipped by 5 bases and J by 3 bases, with 17 bases between them. CDR3 length: 17 residues. The CDR3 DNA sequence: TGTGCCATCAGTTTTTCACAGGCCCCCGGTGGGGCCAACGTCCTGACTTTC. This codes for CAISFSQAPGGANVLTF.

This clonotype was recorded many times. This chain links TRBV4-1 with TRBJ1-1; 8 bases agree with TRBD1. The CDR3 is made up of 17 amino acids. V gave up 0 bases and J gave up 0 bases; unmatched junction bases: 6. Germline assignment: CDR1 MGHRA and CDR2 YSYEKL. CDR3 coding DNA: TGCGCCAGCAGCCAAGAATGGGGACAGGCCCTGAACACTGAAGCTTTCTTT. Protein product: CASSQEWGQALNTEAFF.

This clonotype came up a few times. This chain connects TRBV7-9 to TRBJ1-2; D unresolved. The length of the CDR3 is 14 residues. CDR1 is SEHNR and CDR2 is FQNEAQ in the germline V gene (reference sequence). Trimming took off 1 base at V and 3 bases at J, with 9 bases between the two ends. The CDR3 region has the DNA TGTGCCAGCAGCTTAGTTGGCGGATACTATGGCTACACCTTC. Translating it yields CASSLVGGYYGYTF. Complete variable domain (other parts from reference TRBV7-9 and TRBJ1-2): DTGVSQNPRHKITKRGQNVTFRCDPISEHNRLYWYRQTLGQGPEFLTYFQNEAQLEKSRLLSDRFSAERPKGSFSTLEIQRTEQGDSAMYLCASSLVGGYYGYTFGSGTRLTVV.

This clonotype has a handful of counts. The chain recombines TRBV12-3 or TRBV12-4 with TRBJ1-2; D possibly corresponds to TRBD1 (6 bases). Trimming left V 4 bases short and J 6 bases short, with 15 bases between. The CDR3 extends over 14 amino acids. The CDR3 DNA sequence: TGTGCCAGCAGTTCCTCAGGGGTTACGAATGGCTACACCTTC. Encoded protein: CASSSSGVTNGYTF.

This clonotype has a handful of counts. The V and J genes are TRBV5-6 and TRBJ1-1; a possible D gene is TRBD1 (5 bases). V dropped 0 bases and J dropped 5 bases, with 8 bases sitting between them. The CDR3 consists of 13 residues. The germline CDR1 and CDR2 sequences are SGHDT and YYEEEE. The CDR3 bases are TGTGCCAGCAGCTTGGCAGGGATAACTGAAGCTTTCTTT. It is translated as CASSLAGITEAFF.

This clonotype has a handful of counts. The chain couples TRBV7-6 to TRBJ1-1, with D possibly matching TRBD1 (5 bases). V was cut by 0 bases and J by 2 bases, with 10 bases left in between. The CDR3 has 15 residues. CDR1 and CDR2 (germline): SGHVS, FNYEAQ. CDR3 sequence (DNA): TGTGCCAGCAGCTTAGCCGGGGGGGGAAACACTGAAGCTTTCTTT. Translation: CASSLAGGGNTEAFF.

This clonotype has just a few counts. This chain connects TRBV27 to TRBJ2-3; 7 nucleotides align to TRBD2. J lost 1 base, V lost 8 bases, and 3 bases had no gene match. From germline, CDR1 is MNHEY and CDR2 SMNVEV (reference sequence). This CDR3 has 13 residues. CDR3 nucleotides: TGTGCCAGCGGGAGGGCCGGCACAGATACGCAGTATTTT. Its translation: CASGRAGTDTQYF.

The chain carries TRBV7-3 and TRBJ2-1, with D unresolved. Germline V CDR1 and CDR2: SGHTA, FQGTGA. CDR3 length equals 15 residues. Trimming cost V 5 bases and J 1 base, with 12 bases left between them. The CDR3 loop reads CASSPDPRSYNEQFF. The CDR3 bases are TGTGCCAGCAGCCCAGACCCAAGGTCCTACAATGAGCAGTTCTTC.

This clonotype was seen a handful of times. The rearrangement uses TRBV11-1 and TRBJ2-7, with unresolved D. The germline V and J ends were trimmed by 0 bases and 2 bases, with 5 bases remaining between them. This CDR3 has 13 amino acids. Germline CDR1 and CDR2: SGHAT and FQDESV (reference sequence). CDR3 protein: CASSLAVTYEQYF. CDR3 in DNA: TGTGCCAGCAGCTTAGCAGTAACCTACGAGCAGTACTTC.

V usage is TRBV2 and J usage is TRBJ1-5; the D gene is possibly TRBD1 (5 bases). Trimming removed 7 bases at V and 2 bases at J, with 18 bases between. The length of the CDR3 is 16 residues. Germline assignment: CDR1 SNHLY and CDR2 FYNNEI. CDR3 coding DNA: TGTGCCAGCACTGGGGGGAGTTCCCGGGGCAATCAGCCCCAGCATTTT. It encodes CASTGGSSRGNQPQHF.

This clonotype turned up a few times. The chain is built from TRBV7-9 and TRBJ1-5; D unresolved. Germline V gene lookup returns CDR1 SEHNR and CDR2 FQNEAQ (reference sequence). The CDR3 is 13 residues long. Trimming shortened V by 4 bases and J by 7 bases, and 11 bases separated the two germline ends. CDR3 coding DNA: TGTGCCAGCAGCTCCCCCCTCGGGCAGCCCCAGCATTTT. It yields the protein CASSSPLGQPQHF.

In this sample, this clonotype turned up a few times. The V and J genes are TRBV7-2 and TRBJ2-3; D possibly corresponds to TRBD2 (7 bases). Germline V gene lookup returns CDR1 SGHTA and CDR2 FQGNSA. Trimming stripped 3 bases from V and 4 bases from J, with 20 bases between. The CDR3 covers 17 residues. Here the CDR3 DNA reads TGTGCCAGCAGCTTCCGAAGTGGAGGGGGGGCCGCAGATACGCAGTATTTT. Protein product: CASSFRSGGGAADTQYF.

The rearrangement links TRBV6-6 to TRBJ2-7, with TRBD1 matching 7 bases. CDR1 and CDR2 from the germline V gene are MNHNY and SVGAGI (reference sequence). V was pared by 2 bases and J by 0 bases, with 7 bases of the junction left unmatched. This CDR3 has 16 amino acids. The CDR3 nucleotides read TGTGCCAGCAGTTACGGGGACAGCCGTTTCTCCTACGAGCAGTACTTC. It is translated as CASSYGDSRFSYEQYF.

This clonotype was found many times. The gene calls are TRBV7-2 and TRBJ1-2, with 9 bases that match TRBD1. The CDR3 totals 13 residues. Germline V lookup: CDR1 SGHTA, CDR2 FQGNSA. The ends lost 4 bases at V and 5 bases at J; junction bases unmatched: 2. The CDR3 nucleotides are TGTGCCAGCAGCTCCGGACAGGGGTATGGCTACACCTTC. Translation gives CASSSGQGYGYTF.

The chain is built from TRBV7-2 and TRBJ2-7, with D perhaps TRBD1 (5 bases). Germline V gene sequence: CDR1 SGHTA, CDR2 FQGNSA. V was trimmed by 3 bases and J by 2 bases, leaving 14 bases between them. The CDR3 extends over 15 amino acids. CDR3 in amino acids: CASSFTGAGTYEQYF. In DNA, the CDR3 is TGTGCCAGCAGCTTTACAGGCGCTGGAACCTACGAGCAGTACTTC. The variable domain in full, with the rest retrieved from reference TRBV7-2 and TRBJ2-7, is GAGVSQSPSNKVTEKGKDVELRCDPISGHTALYWYRQSLGQGLEFLIYFQGNSAPDKSGLPSDRFSAERTGGSVSTLTIQRTQQEDSAVYLCASSFTGAGTYEQYFGPGTRLTVT.

This clonotype was seen a few times. This chain links TRBV7-2 with TRBJ1-6; D is uncertain. This CDR3 has 15 amino acids. Germline assignment: CDR1 SGHTA and CDR2 FQGNSA. Deletions cut 2 bases from V and 7 bases from J, with 12 bases between. CDR3 loop: CASSLKAAANSPLHF. In nucleotides, the CDR3 is TGTGCCAGCAGCTTAAAAGCGGCAGCCAATTCACCCCTCCACTTT.

The chain uses TRBV20-1 and TRBJ1-1; 7 nucleotides line up with TRBD1. Unmatched junction bases numbered 3, after V lost 4 bases and J lost 1 base. The CDR3 is 13 amino acids. Germline V gene lookup returns CDR1 DFQATT and CDR2 SNEGSKA (reference sequence). CDR3 DNA sequence: TGCAGTGCTATCCGGGACAGGAACACTGAAGCTTTCTTT. Translation: CSAIRDRNTEAFF.